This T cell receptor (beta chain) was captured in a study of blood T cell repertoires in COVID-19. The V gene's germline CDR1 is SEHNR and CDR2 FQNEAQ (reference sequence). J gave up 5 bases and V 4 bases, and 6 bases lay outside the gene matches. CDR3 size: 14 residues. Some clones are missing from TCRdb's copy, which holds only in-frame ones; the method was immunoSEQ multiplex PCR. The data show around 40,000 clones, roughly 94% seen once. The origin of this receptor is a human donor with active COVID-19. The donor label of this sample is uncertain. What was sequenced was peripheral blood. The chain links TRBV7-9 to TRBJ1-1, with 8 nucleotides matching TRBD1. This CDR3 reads CASSSDREGTEAFF. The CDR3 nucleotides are TGTGCCAGCAGCTCGGACAGGGAGGGGACTGAAGCTTTCTTT.